The rows below give T cell receptor beta chains drawn from one sample of a study of T cell changes during pregnancy in multiple sclerosis. Sequencing was performed with immunoSEQ multiplex PCR; in TCRdb, only in-frame clones are kept and a portion is missing. This table holds around 44,000 clones, less than 90% found once. The sample was CD4+ T cells from peripheral blood mononuclear cells, taken in the second trimester of pregnancy. Receptors originate from a female donor with multiple sclerosis, enrolled in a pregnancy study. The CDR3 runs from the conserved cysteine through the conserved F or W.

j_call v_call cdr3_aa
TRBJ2-3 TRBV5-4 CASKPGGITDTQYF
TRBJ2-2 TRBV9 CASSVGQGRLNGELFF
TRBJ1-2 TRBV11-2 CASSLDRQADGYTF
TRBJ2-5 TRBV5-4 CASSIGQVGPGTQYF
TRBJ2-2 TRBV6-5 CASKETRGGELFF
TRBJ2-3 TRBV29-1 CSVGFSVDTQYF
TRBJ2-3 TRBV5-1 CASSLADMAQYF
TRBJ2-1 TRBV7-9 CASSLDRSYNEQFF
TRBJ2-2 TRBV11-1 CASSNNVARSTGELFF
TRBJ1-3 TRBV9 CASSVGAAPSGNTIYF
TRBJ2-7 TRBV29-1 CSAVAGATYEQYF
TRBJ2-3 TRBV6-1 CASSGTGGEDTQYF
TRBJ1-1 TRBV6-1 CASNSVVRTEAFF
TRBJ2-3 TRBV28 CASSLLGQGVTDTQYF
TRBJ2-2 TRBV19 CASIKTSGNTGELFF
TRBJ2-3 TRBV4-2 CASSRTTDGDTDTQYF
TRBJ1-2 TRBV6-6 CASRDRFPGTGGGYTF
TRBJ1-5 TRBV19 CASSAGQGISSAQHF
TRBJ1-5 TRBV2 CASRGTVSNQPQHF
TRBJ2-3 TRBV19 CASSRGLATSTDTQYF
TRBJ2-1 TRBV10-3 CAISAGSYNEQFF
TRBJ2-7 TRBV15 CATSRESAGVVYEQYF
TRBJ2-7 TRBV30 CAWKAETSRYEQYF
TRBJ2-7 TRBV4-1 CASSPQRTSGSYEQYF
TRBJ2-2 TRBV11-3 CASSHNRDGELFF
TRBJ1-2 TRBV14 CASSPGAYGYTF
TRBJ2-7 TRBV15 CATSREQGGKAYEQYF
TRBJ2-7 TRBV7-8 CASSPPGLAGDFSYEQYF
TRBJ2-3 TRBV11-2 CASSLDGSGDTQYF
TRBJ1-1 TRBV13 CASSLILQAQPEAFF
TRBJ2-7 TRBV27 CASSSSIGGYEQYF
TRBJ2-7 TRBV4-2 CASSQESGRLSAGVEQYF
TRBJ2-3 TRBV5-4 CAGWDYGTDTQYF
TRBJ1-4 TRBV2 CASNPQSTNEKLFF
TRBJ2-7 TRBV5-1 CASSIKTGQAHEQYF
TRBJ2-7 TRBV5-6 CASSLVGQTSYEQYF
TRBJ2-7 TRBV18 CASSPSLRMQGASSYEQYF
TRBJ2-7 TRBV10-1 CASLIRRGLDYEQYF
TRBJ1-2 TRBV27 CASSLLAGRANYGYTF
TRBJ2-3 TRBV9 CASTRAGESTDTQYF
TRBJ2-7 TRBV6-5 CASSHTSSSYEQYF
TRBJ1-1 TRBV5-1 CASSSPGQNTEAFF